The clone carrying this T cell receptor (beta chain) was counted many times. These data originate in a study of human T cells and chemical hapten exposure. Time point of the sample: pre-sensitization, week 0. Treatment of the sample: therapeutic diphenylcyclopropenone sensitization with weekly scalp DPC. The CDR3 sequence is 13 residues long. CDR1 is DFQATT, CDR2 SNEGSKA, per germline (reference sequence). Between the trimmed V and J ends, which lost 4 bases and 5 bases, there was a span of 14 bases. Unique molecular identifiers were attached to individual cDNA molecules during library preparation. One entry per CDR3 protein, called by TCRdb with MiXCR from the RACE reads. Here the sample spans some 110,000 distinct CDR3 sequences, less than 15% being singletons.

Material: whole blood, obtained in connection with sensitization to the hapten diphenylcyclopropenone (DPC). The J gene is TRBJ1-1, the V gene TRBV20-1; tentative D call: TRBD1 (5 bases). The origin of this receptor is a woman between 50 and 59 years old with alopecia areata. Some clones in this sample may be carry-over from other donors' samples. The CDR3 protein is CSAKPTESTEAFF. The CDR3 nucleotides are TGCAGTGCTAAGCCGACAGAATCAACTGAAGCTTTCTTT.